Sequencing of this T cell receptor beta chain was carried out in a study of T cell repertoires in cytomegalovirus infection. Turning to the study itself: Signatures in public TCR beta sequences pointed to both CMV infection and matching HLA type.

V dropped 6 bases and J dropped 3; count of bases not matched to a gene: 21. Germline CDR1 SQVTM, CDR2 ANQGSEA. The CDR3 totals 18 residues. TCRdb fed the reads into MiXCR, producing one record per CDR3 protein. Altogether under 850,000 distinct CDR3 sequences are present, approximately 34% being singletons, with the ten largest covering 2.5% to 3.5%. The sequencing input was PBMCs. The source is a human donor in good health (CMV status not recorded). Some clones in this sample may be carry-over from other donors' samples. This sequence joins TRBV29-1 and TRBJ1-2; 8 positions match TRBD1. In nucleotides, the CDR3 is TGCAGCGTCCCTAGATCATTGGGACAGGCGGCATTGGACTATGGCTACACCTTC. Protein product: CSVPRSLGQAALDYGYTF.